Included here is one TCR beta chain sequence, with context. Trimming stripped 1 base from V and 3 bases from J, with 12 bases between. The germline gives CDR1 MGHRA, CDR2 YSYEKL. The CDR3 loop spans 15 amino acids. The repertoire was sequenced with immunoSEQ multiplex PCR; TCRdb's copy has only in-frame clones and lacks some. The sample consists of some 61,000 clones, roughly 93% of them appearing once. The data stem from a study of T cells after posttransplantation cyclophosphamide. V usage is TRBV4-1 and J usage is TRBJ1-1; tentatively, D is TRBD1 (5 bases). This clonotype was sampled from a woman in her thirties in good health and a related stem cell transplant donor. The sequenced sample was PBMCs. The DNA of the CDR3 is TGCGCCAGCAGCCAAGTGCCAGGGAGGTACACTGAAGCTTTCTTT. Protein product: CASSQVPGRYTEAFF.